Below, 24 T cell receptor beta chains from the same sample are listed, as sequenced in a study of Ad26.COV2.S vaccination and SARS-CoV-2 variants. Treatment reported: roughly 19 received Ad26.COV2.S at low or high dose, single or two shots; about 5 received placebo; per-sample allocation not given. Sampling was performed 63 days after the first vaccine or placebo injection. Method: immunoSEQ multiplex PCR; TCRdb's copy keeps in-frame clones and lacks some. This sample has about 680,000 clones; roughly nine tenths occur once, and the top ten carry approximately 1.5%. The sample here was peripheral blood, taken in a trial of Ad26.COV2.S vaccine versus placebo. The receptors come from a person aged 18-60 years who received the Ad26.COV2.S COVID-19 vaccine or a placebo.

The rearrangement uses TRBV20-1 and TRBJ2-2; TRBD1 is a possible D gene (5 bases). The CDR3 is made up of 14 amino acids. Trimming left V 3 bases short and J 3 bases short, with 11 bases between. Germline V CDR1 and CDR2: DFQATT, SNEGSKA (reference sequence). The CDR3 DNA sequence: TGCAGTGCTAGTGACCAGGGCGACACCGGGGAGCTGTTTTTT. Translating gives CSASDQGDTGELFF.

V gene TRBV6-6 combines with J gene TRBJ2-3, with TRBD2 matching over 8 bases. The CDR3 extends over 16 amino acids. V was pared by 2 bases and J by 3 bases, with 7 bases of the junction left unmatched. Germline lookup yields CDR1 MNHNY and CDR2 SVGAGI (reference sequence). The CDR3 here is CASSYTRLARTDTQYF. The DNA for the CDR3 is TGTGCCAGCAGTTACACCAGACTAGCGAGGACAGATACGCAGTATTTT.

The CDR3 sequence is CASSLGSNSGNTIYF. The CDR3 region has the DNA TGTGCCAGCAGCTTAGGCAGCAACTCTGGAAACACCATATATTTT. This chain links TRBV7-2 with TRBJ1-3; D gene unclear. V was cut by 1 base and J by 0 bases, with 7 bases left in between. This CDR3 spans 15 amino acids. CDR1 and CDR2 from the germline V gene are SGHTA and FQGNSA.

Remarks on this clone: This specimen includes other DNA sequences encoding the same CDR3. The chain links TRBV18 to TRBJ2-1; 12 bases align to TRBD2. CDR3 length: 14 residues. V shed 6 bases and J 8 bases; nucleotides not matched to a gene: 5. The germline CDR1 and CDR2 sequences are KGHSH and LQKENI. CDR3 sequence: CASSSTSGSDEQFF. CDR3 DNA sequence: TGTGCCAGCTCCTCGACTAGCGGGAGTGATGAGCAGTTCTTC.

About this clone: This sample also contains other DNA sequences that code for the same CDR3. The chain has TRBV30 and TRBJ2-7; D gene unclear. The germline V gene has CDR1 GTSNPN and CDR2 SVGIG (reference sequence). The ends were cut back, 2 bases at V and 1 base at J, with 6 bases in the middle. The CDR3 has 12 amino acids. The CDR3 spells CAWSPTSYEQYF. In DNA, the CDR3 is TGTGCCTGGAGTCCCACGTCCTACGAGCAGTACTTC.

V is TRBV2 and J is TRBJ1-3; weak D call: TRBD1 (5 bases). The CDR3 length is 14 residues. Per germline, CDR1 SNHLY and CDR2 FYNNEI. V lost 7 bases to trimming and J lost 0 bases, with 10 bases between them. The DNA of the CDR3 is TGTGCCAGCATCTCAGGGTACTCTGGAAACACCATATATTTT. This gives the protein CASISGYSGNTIYF. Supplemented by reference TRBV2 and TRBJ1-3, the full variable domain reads EPEVTQTPSHQVTQMGQEVILRCVPISNHLYFYWYRQILGQKVEFLVSFYNNEISEKSEIFDDQFSVERPDGSNFTLKIRSTKLEDSAMYFCASISGYSGNTIYFGEGSWLTVV.

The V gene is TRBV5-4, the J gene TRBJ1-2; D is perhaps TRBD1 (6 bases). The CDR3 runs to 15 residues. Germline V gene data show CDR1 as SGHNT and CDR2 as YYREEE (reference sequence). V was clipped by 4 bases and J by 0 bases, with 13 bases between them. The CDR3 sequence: CASSPGQQANYGYTF. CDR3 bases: TGTGCCAGCAGCCCCGGACAGCAAGCTAACTATGGCTACACCTTC.

The CDR3 nucleotides read TGTGCCAGCAGGCCTACCTACAATGAGCAGTTCTTC. Its protein product is CASRPTYNEQFF. The V gene is TRBV6-5, the J gene TRBJ2-1; D is ambiguous. The CDR3 extends over 12 amino acids. Trimming removed 6 bases at V and 2 bases at J, with 5 bases between. The V gene's germline CDR1 is MNHEY and CDR2 SVGAGI.

For the CDR3, the DNA is TGTGCCAGCAGCTTGACAGGGGTAATCTATGGCTACACCTTC. Encoded protein: CASSLTGVIYGYTF. The chain uses TRBV5-4 and TRBJ1-2, with 7 bases lining up with TRBD1. After removal of 1 base from V and 4 bases from J, the junction contained 4 bases not matched to a gene. The CDR3 runs 14 residues. CDR1 and CDR2 (germline): SGHNT, YYREEE (reference sequence).

The CDR3 protein is CASSSRWGDQEKLFF. As DNA, the CDR3 is TGTGCCAGCAGCTCGAGGTGGGGGGATCAAGAAAAACTGTTTTTT. The gene calls are TRBV3-1 (or the pseudogene TRBV3-2) and TRBJ1-4, with TRBD1 as a possible D gene (5 bases). CDR1 is LGHDT, CDR2 YNNKEL, per germline (reference sequence). V was trimmed by 5 bases and J by 8 bases, leaving 18 bases between them. CDR3 length: 15 residues.

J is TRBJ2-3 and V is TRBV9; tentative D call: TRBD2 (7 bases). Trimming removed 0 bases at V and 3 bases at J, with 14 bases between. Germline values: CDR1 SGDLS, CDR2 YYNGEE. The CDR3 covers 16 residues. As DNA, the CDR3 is TGTGCCAGCAGCGTAGGGGTGGCGGGGGCGACAGATACGCAGTATTTT. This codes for CASSVGVAGATDTQYF.

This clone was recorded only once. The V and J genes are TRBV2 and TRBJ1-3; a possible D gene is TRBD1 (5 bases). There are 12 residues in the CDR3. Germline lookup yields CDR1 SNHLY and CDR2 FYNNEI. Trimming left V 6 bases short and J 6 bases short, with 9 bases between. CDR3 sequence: CASRRGENTIYF. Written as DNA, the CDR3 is TGTGCCAGCAGAAGAGGGGAAAACACCATATATTTT.

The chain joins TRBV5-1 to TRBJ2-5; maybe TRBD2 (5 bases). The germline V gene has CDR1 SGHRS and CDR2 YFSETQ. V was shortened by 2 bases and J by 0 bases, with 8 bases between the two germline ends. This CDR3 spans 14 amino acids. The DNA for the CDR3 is TGCGCCAGCAGCTTCCACGGGGACCAAGAGACCCAGTACTTC. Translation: CASSFHGDQETQYF.

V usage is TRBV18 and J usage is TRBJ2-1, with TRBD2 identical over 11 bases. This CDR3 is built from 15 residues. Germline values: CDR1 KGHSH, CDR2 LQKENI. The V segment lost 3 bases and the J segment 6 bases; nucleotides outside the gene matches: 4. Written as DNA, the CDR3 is TGTGCCAGCTCACCGGGGGGACTAGCGGTCAATGAGCAGTTCTTC. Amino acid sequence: CASSPGGLAVNEQFF.

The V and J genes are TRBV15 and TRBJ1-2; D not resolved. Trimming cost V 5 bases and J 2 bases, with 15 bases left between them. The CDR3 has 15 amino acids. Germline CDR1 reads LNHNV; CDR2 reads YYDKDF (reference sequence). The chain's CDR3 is CATSLVSGGNYGYTF. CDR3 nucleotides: TGTGCCACCAGCCTGGTTAGTGGCGGGAACTATGGCTACACCTTC.

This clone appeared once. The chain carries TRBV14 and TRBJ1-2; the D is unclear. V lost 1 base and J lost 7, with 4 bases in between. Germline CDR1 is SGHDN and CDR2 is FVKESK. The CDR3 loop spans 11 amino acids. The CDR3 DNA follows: TGTGCCAGCAGCCAAGGGTTTGGCTACACCTTC. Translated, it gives CASSQGFGYTF.

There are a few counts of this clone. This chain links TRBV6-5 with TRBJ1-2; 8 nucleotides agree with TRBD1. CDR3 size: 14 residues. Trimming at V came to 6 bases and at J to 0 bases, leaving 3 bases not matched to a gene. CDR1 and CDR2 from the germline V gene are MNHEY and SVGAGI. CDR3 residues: CASRRTGTNYGYTF. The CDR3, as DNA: TGTGCCAGCAGGCGGACAGGGACTAACTATGGCTACACCTTC.

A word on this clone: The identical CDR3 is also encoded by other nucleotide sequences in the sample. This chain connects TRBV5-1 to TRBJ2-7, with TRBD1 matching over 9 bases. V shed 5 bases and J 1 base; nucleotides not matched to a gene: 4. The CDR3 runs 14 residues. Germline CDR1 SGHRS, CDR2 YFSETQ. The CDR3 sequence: CASRRTGDSYEQYF. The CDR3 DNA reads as TGCGCCAGCAGGAGGACAGGGGATTCCTACGAGCAGTACTTC. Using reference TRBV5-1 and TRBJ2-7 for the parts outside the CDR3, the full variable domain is KAGVTQTPRYLIKTRGQQVTLSCSPISGHRSVSWYQQTPGQGLQFLFEYFSETQRNKGNFPGRFSGRQFSNSRSEMNVSTLELGDSALYLCASRRTGDSYEQYFGPGTRLTVT.

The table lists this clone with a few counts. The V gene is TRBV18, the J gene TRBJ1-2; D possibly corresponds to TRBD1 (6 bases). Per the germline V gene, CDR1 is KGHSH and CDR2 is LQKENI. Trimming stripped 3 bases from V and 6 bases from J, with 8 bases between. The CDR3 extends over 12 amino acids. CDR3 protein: CASSPNRDGYTF. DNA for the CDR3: TGTGCCAGCTCACCTAACAGGGATGGCTACACCTTC. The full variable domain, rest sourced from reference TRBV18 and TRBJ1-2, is NAGVMQNPRHLVRRRGQEARLRCSPMKGHSHVYWYRQLPEEGLKFMVYLQKENIIDESGMPKERFSAEFPKEGPSILRIQQVVRGDSAAYFCASSPNRDGYTFGSGTRLTVV.

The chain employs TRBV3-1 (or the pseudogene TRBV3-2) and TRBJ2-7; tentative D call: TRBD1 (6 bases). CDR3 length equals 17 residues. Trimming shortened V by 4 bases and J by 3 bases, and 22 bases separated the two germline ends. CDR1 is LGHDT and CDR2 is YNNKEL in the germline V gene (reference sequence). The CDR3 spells CASSPHYPGHDHYEQYF. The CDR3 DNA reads TGTGCCAGCAGCCCACACTATCCGGGACACGATCACTACGAGCAGTACTTC.

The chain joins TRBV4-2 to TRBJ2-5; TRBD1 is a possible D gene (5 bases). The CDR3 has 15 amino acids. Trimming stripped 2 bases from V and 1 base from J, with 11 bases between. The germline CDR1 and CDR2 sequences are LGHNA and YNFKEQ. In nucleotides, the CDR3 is TGTGCCAGCAGCCAACCAGACAGAACCCAAGAGACCCAGTACTTC. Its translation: CASSQPDRTQETQYF.

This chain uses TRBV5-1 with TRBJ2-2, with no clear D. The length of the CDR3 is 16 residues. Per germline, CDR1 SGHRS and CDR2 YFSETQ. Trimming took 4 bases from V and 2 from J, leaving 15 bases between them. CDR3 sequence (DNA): TGCGCCAGCAGCCCCTTCGGTAGGGCCAACACCGGGGAGCTGTTTTTT. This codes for CASSPFGRANTGELFF.

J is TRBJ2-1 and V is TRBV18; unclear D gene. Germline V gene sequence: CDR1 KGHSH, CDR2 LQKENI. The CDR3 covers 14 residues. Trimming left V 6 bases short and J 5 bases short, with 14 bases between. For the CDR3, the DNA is TGTGCCAGCTCCCCCGAGAGCACCCACAATGAGCAGTTCTTC. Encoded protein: CASSPESTHNEQFF.

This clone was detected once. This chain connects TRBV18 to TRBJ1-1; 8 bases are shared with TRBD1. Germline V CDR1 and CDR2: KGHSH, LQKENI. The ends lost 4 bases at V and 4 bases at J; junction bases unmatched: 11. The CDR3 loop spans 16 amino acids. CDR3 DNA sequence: TGTGCCAGCTCACGATTATGGACAGGGCTGGGCACTGAAGCTTTCTTT. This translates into CASSRLWTGLGTEAFF.